This T cell receptor (beta chain) was recorded in a study of vaccination effects on CD4 cells after COVID-19. To note about this clone: Its specificity is not known.

Sequencing was performed with immunoSEQ multiplex PCR; in TCRdb, only in-frame clones are kept and a portion is missing. Altogether approximately 22,000 clones are present, about 81% being singletons, with the ten largest covering approximately 40%. Antigen-specific CD4+ T cells were expanded with viral peptide pools in the ViraFEST assay before sequencing. It was after 10 days of culture that CD4+ T cells were isolated. A PCR test confirmed that the person had SARS-CoV-2 infection between March and December 2020. The sample in question was CD4+ T cells from PBMCs cultured with a peptide pool, obtained before COVID-19 vaccination. The clonotype was recovered from a human donor who had a prior SARS-CoV-2 infection.

CDR3 loop: CASSSLAGGVNEQFF. CDR3 nucleotide sequence: TGTGCCAGCAGTTCACTAGCGGGAGGGGTAAATGAGCAGTTCTTC. The chain links TRBV28 to TRBJ2-1, with 13 bases that match TRBD2. This CDR3 contains 15 residues. Germline V CDR1 and CDR2: MDHEN, SYDVKM. The ends lost 4 bases at V and 7 bases at J; junction bases unmatched: 4. The entire variable domain, with the rest obtained from reference TRBV28 and TRBJ2-1, is as follows: DVKVTQSSRYLVKRTGEKVFLECVQDMDHENMFWYRQDPGLGLRLIYFSYDVKMKEKGDIPEGYSVSREKKERFSLILESASTNQTSMYLCASSSLAGGVNEQFFGPGTRLTVL.